This passage covers 2 T cell receptor beta chains from one sample sequenced in a study of shared clonotypes between healthy human individuals. Only in-frame clones appear in the TCRdb table, and some are missing; sequencing was by immunoSEQ multiplex PCR. Of about 1.1 million clones detected, about 80% appear once; the ten largest clones hold 0.6% to 0.75%. Material: memory CD4+ T cells from PBMCs. This sample's subset: CD45RA-negative fraction. These receptors were obtained from a young man in good health. Some clones in this sample may be carry-over from other donors' samples.

This clone has more than one count but fewer than ten. In the same sample, other DNA sequences code for this CDR3. This chain uses TRBV28 with TRBJ1-5; the match to TRBD1 covers 8 bases. V was pared by 6 bases and J by 5 bases, with 9 bases of the junction left unmatched. Per germline, CDR1 MDHEN and CDR2 SYDVKM. This CDR3 comprises 15 residues. Here the CDR3 reads CASRPGTGGDQPQHF. The CDR3 nucleotides read TGTGCCAGCAGACCCGGGACAGGAGGTGATCAGCCCCAGCATTTT.

The chain links TRBV29-1 to TRBJ1-1, with TRBD1 as a possible D gene (5 bases). This CDR3 has 15 amino acids. Germline assignment: CDR1 SQVTM and CDR2 ANQGSEA. V gave up 5 bases and J gave up 1 base, with 17 bases separating them. CDR3 amino acids: CSVQTRRGGNTEAFF. In nucleotides, the CDR3 is TGCAGCGTTCAAACTCGTAGGGGAGGGAACACTGAAGCTTTCTTT.